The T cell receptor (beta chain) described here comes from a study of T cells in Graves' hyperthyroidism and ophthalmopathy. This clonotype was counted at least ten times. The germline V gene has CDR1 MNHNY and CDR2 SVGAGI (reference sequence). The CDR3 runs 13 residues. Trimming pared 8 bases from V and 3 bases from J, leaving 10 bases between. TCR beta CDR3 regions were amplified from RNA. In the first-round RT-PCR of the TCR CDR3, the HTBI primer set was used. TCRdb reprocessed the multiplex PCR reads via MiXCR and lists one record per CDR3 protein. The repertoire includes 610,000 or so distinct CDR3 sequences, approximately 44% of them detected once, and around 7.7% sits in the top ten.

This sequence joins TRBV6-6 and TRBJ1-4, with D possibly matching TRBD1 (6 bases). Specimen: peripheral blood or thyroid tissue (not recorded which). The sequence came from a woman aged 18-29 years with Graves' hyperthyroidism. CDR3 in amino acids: CASSTGPNEKLFF. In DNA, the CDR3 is TGTGCCAGCTCGACAGGACCTAATGAAAAACTGTTTTTT.